A single sample gave rise to the 26 T cell receptor beta chains below, sequenced in a study of T cells in localized non-small cell lung cancer. Only in-frame clones appear in the TCRdb table, and some are missing; sequencing was by immunoSEQ multiplex PCR. The data hold roughly 26,000 clones, with less than 90% observed a single time. The source was peripheral blood, collected before any cancer treatment. The receptor set was obtained from a female donor aged 60 or older with stage II squamous cell lung carcinoma.

This clone has a single count. The V and J genes are TRBV9 and TRBJ2-3; D tentatively reads TRBD1 or TRBD2 (5 bases each). The CDR3 is 16 residues long. Germline CDR1 is SGDLS and CDR2 is YYNGEE. The V end lost 0 bases, the J end lost 0 bases, and 11 bases lay between the germline ends. CDR3 in DNA: TGTGCCAGCAGCGTAGCTGAGGGGTCTAGCACAGATACGCAGTATTTT. Its translation is CASSVAEGSSTDTQYF. The full variable domain, in which reference TRBV9 and TRBJ2-3 provide the parts outside the CDR3, is DSGVTQTPKHLITATGQRVTLRCSPRSGDLSVYWYQQSLDQGLQFLIQYYNGEERAKGNILERFSAQQFPDLHSELNLSSLELGDSALYFCASSVAEGSSTDTQYFGPGTRLTVL.

This clone was detected only once. This sequence joins TRBV2 and TRBJ1-5, with 8 bases that match TRBD1. Losses at the gene ends were 6 bases for V and 6 bases for J; bases not matched to a gene: 4. The length of the CDR3 is 13 residues. Per germline, CDR1 SNHLY and CDR2 FYNNEI. CDR3 in amino acids: CASRETGGQPQHF. The CDR3 region has the DNA TGTGCCAGCAGAGAAACAGGGGGTCAGCCCCAGCATTTT. Using reference TRBV2 and TRBJ1-5 for the parts outside the CDR3, the full variable domain is EPEVTQTPSHQVTQMGQEVILRCVPISNHLYFYWYRQILGQKVEFLVSFYNNEISEKSEIFDDQFSVERPDGSNFTLKIRSTKLEDSAMYFCASRETGGQPQHFGDGTRLSIL.

The chain couples TRBV27 to TRBJ2-7, with a possible D match to TRBD2 (5 bases). This CDR3 has 16 amino acids. The V gene lost 1 base and the J gene lost 2 bases, with 15 bases spanning the gap. CDR1 and CDR2 (germline): MNHEY, SMNVEV (reference sequence). CDR3 in DNA: TGTGCCAGCAGTTTATTGGACTTAGGCGGCCCCTACGAGCAGTACTTC. Translating gives CASSLLDLGGPYEQYF.

V is TRBV18 and J is TRBJ1-2; 7 bases agree with TRBD1. The CDR3 spans 16 residues. Germline-derived CDR1 and CDR2 are KGHSH and LQKENI. V shed 3 bases, J shed 5 bases, and the junction held 12 bases outside the gene matches. The CDR3 spells CASSPQPGQALYGYTF. CDR3 bases: TGTGCCAGCTCACCTCAGCCCGGACAGGCTCTGTATGGCTACACCTTC.

This clone was seen a single time. This chain uses TRBV9 with TRBJ2-3; TRBD2 matches 7 bases. This CDR3 has 16 amino acids. V lost 3 bases, J lost 2 bases, and 9 bases stayed unmatched. Per the germline V gene, CDR1 is SGDLS and CDR2 is YYNGEE. This CDR3 is CASSAPTGTTTDTQYF. The CDR3 DNA sequence: TGTGCCAGCAGCGCCCCGACCGGGACTACCACAGATACGCAGTATTTT.

The chain carries TRBV29-1 and TRBJ1-2, with D possibly matching TRBD1 (5 bases). CDR3 length: 13 residues. CDR1 is SQVTM, CDR2 ANQGSEA, per germline. With 6 bases removed from V and 8 bases from J, the gap between germline ends came to 19 bases. This CDR3 is CSVPAGDLTGYTF. Here the CDR3 DNA reads TGCAGCGTCCCAGCGGGGGATCTTACAGGCTACACCTTC.

There are a few counts of this clone. The chain employs TRBV5-1 and TRBJ1-2; no clear D gene. Germline lookup yields CDR1 SGHRS and CDR2 YFSETQ. Trimming pared 5 bases from V and 8 bases from J, leaving 16 bases between. The CDR3 covers 13 residues. The DNA for the CDR3 is TGCGCCAGCAGGGCCGCCCTGGAGGGAGGCTACACCTTC. It yields the protein CASRAALEGGYTF.

The chain links TRBV18 to TRBJ1-3, with unresolved D. CDR3 size: 15 residues. V was pared by 1 base and J by 0 bases, with 7 bases between. Germline CDR1 KGHSH, CDR2 LQKENI. The CDR3 sequence is CASSPLFTSGNTIYF. The DNA of the CDR3 is TGTGCCAGCTCACCACTTTTCACCTCTGGAAACACCATATATTTT.

This chain joins TRBV30 and TRBJ1-3, with D unresolved. The CDR3 is 14 residues long. Germline CDR1 is GTSNPN and CDR2 is SVGIG (reference sequence). V was shortened by 0 bases and J by 3 bases, with 9 bases between the two germline ends. CDR3 coding DNA: TGTGCCTGGAGTGTCGACTTGAGTGGAAACACCATATATTTT. The encoded protein is CAWSVDLSGNTIYF. Variable domain in full (rest from reference TRBV30 and TRBJ1-3): SQTIHQWPATLVQPVGSPLSLECTVEGTSNPNLYWYRQAAGRGLQLLFYSVGIGQISSEVPQNLSASRPQDRQFILSSKKLLLSDSGFYLCAWSVDLSGNTIYFGEGSWLTVV.

This chain joins TRBV4-3 and TRBJ1-3, with D tentatively TRBD1 (5 bases). The CDR3 is 20 amino acids. Germline assignment: CDR1 LGHNA and CDR2 YSLEER. Trimming took off 0 bases at V and 1 base at J, with 22 bases between the two ends. In DNA form, the CDR3 reads TGCGCCAGCAGCCAAGAGACCCGGTCGGGGCGAGCAGGTTCTGGAAACACCATATATTTT. It specifies CASSQETRSGRAGSGNTIYF.

V gene TRBV28 combines with J gene TRBJ1-1; 10 bases match TRBD1. The germline CDR1 and CDR2 sequences are MDHEN and SYDVKM. The CDR3 has 17 residues. V shed 6 bases, J shed 1 base, and the junction held 11 bases outside the gene matches. CDR3 nucleotide sequence: TGTGCCAGCAGGAGCCCAACCGGGACAGGGGAGAACACTGAAGCTTTCTTT. As protein: CASRSPTGTGENTEAFF. Together with reference TRBV28 and TRBJ1-1, the CDR3 gives the full variable domain: DVKVTQSSRYLVKRTGEKVFLECVQDMDHENMFWYRQDPGLGLRLIYFSYDVKMKEKGDIPEGYSVSREKKERFSLILESASTNQTSMYLCASRSPTGTGENTEAFFGQGTRLTVV.

The chain combines TRBV29-1 with TRBJ2-3; no reliable D call. The CDR3 is 12 amino acids. The germline V and J ends were trimmed by 4 bases and 2 bases, with 7 bases remaining between them. CDR1 is SQVTM and CDR2 is ANQGSEA in the germline V gene. CDR3 loop: CSVVTSTDTQYF. Here the CDR3 DNA reads TGCAGCGTTGTCACTTCCACAGATACGCAGTATTTT.

This chain joins TRBV6-1 and TRBJ2-3; the D is unclear. Germline V CDR1 and CDR2: MNHNS, SASEGT. V gave up 7 bases and J gave up 3 bases, with 14 bases separating them. The CDR3 is 14 amino acids. The CDR3 sequence: CASNRGVGTDTQYF. For the CDR3, the DNA is TGTGCCAGCAACCGAGGCGTCGGGACAGATACGCAGTATTTT.

The chain couples TRBV30 to TRBJ1-4, with 8 nucleotides matching TRBD1. V was clipped by 4 bases and J by 1 base; unmatched bases: 5. Germline V gene data show CDR1 as GTSNPN and CDR2 as SVGIG (reference sequence). The CDR3 runs to 15 residues. CDR3 bases: TGTGCCTGGACAGGGGGCGCCGTAACTAATGAAAAACTGTTTTTT. Residues: CAWTGGAVTNEKLFF.

The J gene is TRBJ1-3, the V gene TRBV30; the D is unclear. Trimming took off 4 bases at V and 1 base at J, with 5 bases between the two ends. This CDR3 spans 12 amino acids. Germline V gene data show CDR1 as GTSNPN and CDR2 as SVGIG (reference sequence). The CDR3 nucleotides are TGTGCCTGGAAGAAGTCTGGAAACACCATATATTTT. Protein: CAWKKSGNTIYF.

This clone was picked up a small number of times. The chain is built from TRBV6-5 and TRBJ1-1, with TRBD1 as a possible D gene (5 bases). The V gene lost 6 bases and the J gene lost 9 bases, with 17 bases spanning the gap. Germline V gene lookup returns CDR1 MNHEY and CDR2 SVGAGI. The CDR3 runs to 13 residues. CDR3 bases: TGTGCCAGCAGCTCTCCGGGGGAAAGAAAAGCTTTCTTT. Its translation: CASSSPGERKAFF.

This clone was recorded a few times. This chain connects TRBV7-9 to TRBJ1-2; maybe TRBD1 (6 bases). The CDR3 sequence is 11 residues long. Trimming took 2 bases from V and 8 from J, leaving 6 bases between them. Germline V gene lookup returns CDR1 SEHNR and CDR2 FQNEAQ (reference sequence). CDR3 bases: TGTGCCAGCAGCTTACAGGGGGGCTACACCTTC. It translates to CASSLQGGYTF.

This clone has more than one count but fewer than ten. J is TRBJ2-3 and V is TRBV10-3; 11 bases map to TRBD2. CDR1 is ENHRY, CDR2 SYGVKD, per germline. V was pared by 6 bases and J by 4 bases, with 9 bases of the junction left unmatched. CDR3 size: 16 residues. The CDR3 is CAIRDRSGGAADTQYF. CDR3 sequence (DNA): TGTGCCATCAGGGACCGTAGCGGGGGGGCGGCAGATACGCAGTATTTT.

The chain couples TRBV7-8 to TRBJ2-3; 7 bases agree with TRBD2. CDR1 is SGHVS, CDR2 FQNEAQ, per germline. Trimming removed 1 base from V and 0 bases from J; junction bases left unmatched: 19. The length of the CDR3 is 21 residues. CDR3 in amino acids: CASSLEGGAGTYKSSTDTQYF. The CDR3 region has the DNA TGTGCCAGCAGCTTAGAGGGAGGGGCGGGAACCTACAAATCTAGCACAGATACGCAGTATTTT.

The chain joins TRBV20-1 to TRBJ2-1, with a tentative D call TRBD1 (6 bases). The CDR3 has 11 residues. Germline V gene sequence: CDR1 DFQATT, CDR2 SNEGSKA (reference sequence). V was trimmed by 4 bases and J by 10 bases, leaving 11 bases between them. CDR3 DNA: TGCAGTGCTACAGGGGTGGAGGAGCAGTTCTTC. Translation: CSATGVEEQFF.

CDR3 nucleotides: TGCGCCAGCAGCGCGGTCGCGGGTGAAAAACTGTTTTTT. It yields the protein CASSAVAGEKLFF. The rearrangement joins TRBV5-1 to TRBJ1-4; D is undetermined. Germline V CDR1 and CDR2: SGHRS, YFSETQ. The CDR3 has 13 amino acids. Trimming removed 4 bases at V and 7 bases at J, with 11 bases between.

The chain is built from TRBV11-2 and TRBJ2-3, with D unclear. This CDR3 region has 14 residues. Deletions cut 1 base from V and 2 bases from J, with 7 bases between. CDR1 and CDR2 from the germline V gene are SGHAT and FQNNGV. This chain's CDR3 is CASSLGYHTDTQYF. DNA of the CDR3: TGTGCCAGCAGCTTAGGTTACCACACAGATACGCAGTATTTT. Variable domain in full (rest from reference TRBV11-2 and TRBJ2-3): EAGVAQSPRYKIIEKRQSVAFWCNPISGHATLYWYQQILGQGPKLLIQFQNNGVVDDSQLPKDRFSAERLKGVDSTLKIQPAKLEDSAVYLCASSLGYHTDTQYFGPGTRLTVL.

The chain links TRBV6-1 to TRBJ2-7, with D maybe TRBD2 (6 bases). This CDR3 is 13 amino acids long. Trimming shortened V by 7 bases and J by 6 bases, and 16 bases separated the two germline ends. Per germline, CDR1 MNHNS and CDR2 SASEGT. The CDR3 here is CASTERDLSEQYF. The CDR3 coding sequence is TGTGCCAGCACCGAGAGGGACTTATCCGAGCAGTACTTC.

V is TRBV7-2 and J is TRBJ1-2; D gene uncertain. Germline V CDR1 and CDR2: SGHTA, FQGNSA. V lost 5 bases to trimming and J lost 2 bases, with 15 bases between them. This CDR3 has 15 residues. CDR3 sequence (DNA): TGTGCCAGCAGCCAACGGCGGCCTCAGAACTATGGCTACACCTTC. Protein product: CASSQRRPQNYGYTF.

V usage is TRBV6-6 and J usage is TRBJ1-2; D gene uncertain. V gave up 6 bases and J gave up 3 bases, with 14 bases separating them. The CDR3 length is 14 residues. Germline assignment: CDR1 MNHNY and CDR2 SVGAGI (reference sequence). This chain's CDR3 is CASSTREGYYGYTF. Here the CDR3 DNA reads TGTGCCAGCAGCACGCGGGAGGGTTACTATGGCTACACCTTC.

The genes are TRBV18 and TRBJ2-1; 9 bases map to TRBD2. This CDR3 comprises 16 residues. Trimming removed 3 bases from V and 2 bases from J; junction bases left unmatched: 5. Germline V CDR1 and CDR2: KGHSH, LQKENI. This chain's CDR3 is CASSPGLARTYNEQFF. CDR3 in DNA: TGTGCCAGCTCACCCGGACTAGCGAGAACCTACAATGAGCAGTTCTTC.